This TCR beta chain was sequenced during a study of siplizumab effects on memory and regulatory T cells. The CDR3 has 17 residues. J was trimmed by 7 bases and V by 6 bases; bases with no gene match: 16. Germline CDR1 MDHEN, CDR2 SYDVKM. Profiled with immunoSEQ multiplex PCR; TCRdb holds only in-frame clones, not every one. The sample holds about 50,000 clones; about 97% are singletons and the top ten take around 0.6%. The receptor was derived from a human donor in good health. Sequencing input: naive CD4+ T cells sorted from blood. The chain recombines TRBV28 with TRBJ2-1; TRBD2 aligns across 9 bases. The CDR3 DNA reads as TGTGCCAGCAGGGGGGGAGTTAGCGGGAGTTTTCGTAATGAGCAGTTCTTC. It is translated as CASRGGVSGSFRNEQFF. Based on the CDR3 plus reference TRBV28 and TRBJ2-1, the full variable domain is DVKVTQSSRYLVKRTGEKVFLECVQDMDHENMFWYRQDPGLGLRLIYFSYDVKMKEKGDIPEGYSVSREKKERFSLILESASTNQTSMYLCASRGGVSGSFRNEQFFGPGTRLTVL.